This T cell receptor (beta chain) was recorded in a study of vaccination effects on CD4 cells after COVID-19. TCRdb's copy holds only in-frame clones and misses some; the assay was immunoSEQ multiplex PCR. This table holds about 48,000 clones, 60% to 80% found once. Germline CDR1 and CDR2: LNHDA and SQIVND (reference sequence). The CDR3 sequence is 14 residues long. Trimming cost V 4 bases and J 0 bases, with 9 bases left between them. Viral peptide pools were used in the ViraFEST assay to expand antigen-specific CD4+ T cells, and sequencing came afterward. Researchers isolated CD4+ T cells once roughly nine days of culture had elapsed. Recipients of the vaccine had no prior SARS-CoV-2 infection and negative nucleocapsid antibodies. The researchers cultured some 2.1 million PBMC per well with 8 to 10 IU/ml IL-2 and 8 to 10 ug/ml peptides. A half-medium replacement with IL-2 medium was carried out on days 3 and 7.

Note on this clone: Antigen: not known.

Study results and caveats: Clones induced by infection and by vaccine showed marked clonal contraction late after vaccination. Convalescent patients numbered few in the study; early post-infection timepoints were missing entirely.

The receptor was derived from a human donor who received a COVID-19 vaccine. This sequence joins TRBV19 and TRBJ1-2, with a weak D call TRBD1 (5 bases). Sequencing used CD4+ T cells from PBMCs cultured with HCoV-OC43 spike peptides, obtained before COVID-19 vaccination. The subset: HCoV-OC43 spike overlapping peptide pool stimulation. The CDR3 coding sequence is TGTGCCAGTAGTACCGGGGACTCTAACTATGGCTACACCTTC. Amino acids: CASSTGDSNYGYTF.